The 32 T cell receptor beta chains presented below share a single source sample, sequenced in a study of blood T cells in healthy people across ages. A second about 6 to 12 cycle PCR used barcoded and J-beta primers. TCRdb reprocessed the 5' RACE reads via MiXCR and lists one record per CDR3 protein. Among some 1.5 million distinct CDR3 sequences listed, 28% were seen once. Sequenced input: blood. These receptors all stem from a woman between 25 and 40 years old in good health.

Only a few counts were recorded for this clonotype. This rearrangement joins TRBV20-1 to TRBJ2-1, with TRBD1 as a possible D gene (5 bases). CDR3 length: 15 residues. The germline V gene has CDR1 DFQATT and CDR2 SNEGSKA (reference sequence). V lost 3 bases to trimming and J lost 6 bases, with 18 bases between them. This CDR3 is CSASFHQGSANEQFF. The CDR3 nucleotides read TGCAGTGCTAGTTTTCATCAGGGCTCGGCCAATGAGCAGTTCTTC.

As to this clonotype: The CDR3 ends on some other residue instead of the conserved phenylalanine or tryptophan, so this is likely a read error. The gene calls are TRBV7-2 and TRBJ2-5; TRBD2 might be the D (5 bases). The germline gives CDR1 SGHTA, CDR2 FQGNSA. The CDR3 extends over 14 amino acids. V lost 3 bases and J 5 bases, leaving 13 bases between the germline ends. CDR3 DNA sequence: TGTGCCAGCAGCTTGGAAAGACGCGGGGAGACCCAGTACGTC. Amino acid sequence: CASSLERRGETQYV.

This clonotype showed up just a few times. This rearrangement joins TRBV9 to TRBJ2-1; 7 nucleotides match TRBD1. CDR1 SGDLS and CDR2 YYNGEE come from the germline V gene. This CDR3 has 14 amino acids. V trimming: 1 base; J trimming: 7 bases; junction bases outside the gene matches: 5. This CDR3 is CASSVWTGGNEQFF. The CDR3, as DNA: TGTGCCAGCAGCGTATGGACAGGCGGGAATGAGCAGTTCTTC.

CDR3 sequence reads: CASRGLAGGQETQFF. The CDR3 DNA follows: TGTGCCAGCAGGGGACTAGCGGGAGGACAAGAGACCCAGTTCTTC. The rearrangement joins TRBV6-6 to TRBJ2-5; 15 nucleotides match TRBD2. The J call could be wrong; TRBJ2-1 is a better fit for the DNA end. The CDR3 is made up of 15 amino acids. Germline V gives CDR1 MNHNY, CDR2 SVGAGI (reference sequence).

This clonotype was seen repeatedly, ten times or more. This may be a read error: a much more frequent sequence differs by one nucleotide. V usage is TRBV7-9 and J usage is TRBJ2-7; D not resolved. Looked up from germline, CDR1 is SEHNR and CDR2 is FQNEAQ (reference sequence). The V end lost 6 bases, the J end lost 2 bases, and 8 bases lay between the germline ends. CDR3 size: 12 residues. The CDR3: CASSWGTYEQYF. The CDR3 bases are TGTGCCAGCAGTTGGGGAACCTACGAGCAGTACTTC.

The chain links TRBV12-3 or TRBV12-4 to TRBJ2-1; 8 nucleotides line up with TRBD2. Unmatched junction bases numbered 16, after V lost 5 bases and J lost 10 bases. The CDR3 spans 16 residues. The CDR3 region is CASSAVSGRSLKEQFF. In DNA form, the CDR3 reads TGTGCCAGCAGTGCGGTCAGCGGGAGATCTTTAAAGGAGCAGTTCTTC.

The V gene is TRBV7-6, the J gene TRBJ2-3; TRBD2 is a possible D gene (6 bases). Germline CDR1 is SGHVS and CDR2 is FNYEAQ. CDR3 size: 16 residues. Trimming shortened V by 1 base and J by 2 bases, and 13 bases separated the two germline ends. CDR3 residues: CASSLEAGPPTDTQYF. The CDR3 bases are TGTGCCAGCAGCTTAGAGGCGGGGCCTCCCACAGATACGCAGTATTTT.

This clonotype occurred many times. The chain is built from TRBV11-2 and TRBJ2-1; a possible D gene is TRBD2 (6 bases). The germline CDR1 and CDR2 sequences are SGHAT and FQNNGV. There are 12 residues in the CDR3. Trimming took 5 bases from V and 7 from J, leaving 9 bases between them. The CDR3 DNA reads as TGTGCCAGCAGCCCGGGACTTAATGAGCAGTTCTTC. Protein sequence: CASSPGLNEQFF.

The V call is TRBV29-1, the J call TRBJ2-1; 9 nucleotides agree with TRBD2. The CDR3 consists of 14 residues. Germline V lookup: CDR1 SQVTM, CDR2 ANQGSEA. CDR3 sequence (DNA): TGCGGCGGGGGGCGTGCGGGAGGGTGGAATGAGCAGTTCTTC. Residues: CGGGRAGGWNEQFF.

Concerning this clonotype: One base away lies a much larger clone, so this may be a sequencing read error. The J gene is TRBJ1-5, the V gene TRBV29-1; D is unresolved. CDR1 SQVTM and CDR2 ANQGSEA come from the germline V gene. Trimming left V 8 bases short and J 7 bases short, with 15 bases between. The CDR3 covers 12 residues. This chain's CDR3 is CSIALKGQPQHF. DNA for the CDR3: TGCAGCATTGCGCTTAAGGGACAGCCCCAGCATTTT.

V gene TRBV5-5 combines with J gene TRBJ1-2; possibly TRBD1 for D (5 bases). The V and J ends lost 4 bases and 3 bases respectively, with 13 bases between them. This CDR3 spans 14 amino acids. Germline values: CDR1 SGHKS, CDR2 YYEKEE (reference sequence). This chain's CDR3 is CASSAPREYYGYTF. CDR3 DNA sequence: TGTGCCAGCAGCGCACCCAGGGAATACTATGGCTACACCTTC.

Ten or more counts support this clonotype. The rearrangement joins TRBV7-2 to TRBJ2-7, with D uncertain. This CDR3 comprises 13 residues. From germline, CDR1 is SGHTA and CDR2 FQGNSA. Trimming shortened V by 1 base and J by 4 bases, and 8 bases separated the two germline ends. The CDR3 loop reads CASSLVGHYEQYF. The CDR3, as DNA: TGTGCCAGCAGCTTAGTCGGCCATTACGAGCAGTACTTC.

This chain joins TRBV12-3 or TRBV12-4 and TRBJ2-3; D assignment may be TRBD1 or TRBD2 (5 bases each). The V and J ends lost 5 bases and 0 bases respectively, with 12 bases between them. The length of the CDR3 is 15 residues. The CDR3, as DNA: TGTGCCAGCAGTAAATCAGGGACGAGCACAGATACGCAGTATTTT. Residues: CASSKSGTSTDTQYF.

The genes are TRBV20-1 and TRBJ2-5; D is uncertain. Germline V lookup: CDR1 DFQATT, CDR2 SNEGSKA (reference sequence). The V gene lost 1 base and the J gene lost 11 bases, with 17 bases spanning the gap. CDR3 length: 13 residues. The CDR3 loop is CSARVVVTDTQYF. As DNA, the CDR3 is TGCAGTGCTAGAGTGGTGGTCACAGATACGCAGTACTTC.

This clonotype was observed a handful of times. The DNA of the CDR3 is TGCGCCAGCAGCCCGGGACGGATAGATATCGGACAAGAGACCCAGTACTTC. Translating it yields CASSPGRIDIGQETQYF. The genes are TRBV5-1 and TRBJ2-5; either TRBD1 or TRBD2 may fit D (5 bases each). The CDR3 spans 17 residues. V was cut by 4 bases and J by 2 bases, with 21 bases left in between. Germline assignment: CDR1 SGHRS and CDR2 YFSETQ.

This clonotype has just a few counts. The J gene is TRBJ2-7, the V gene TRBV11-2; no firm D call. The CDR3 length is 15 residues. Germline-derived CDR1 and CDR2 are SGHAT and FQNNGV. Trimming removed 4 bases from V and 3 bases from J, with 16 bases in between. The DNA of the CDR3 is TGTGCCAGCAGCTATACGTCAAACCCACACTACGAGCAGTACTTC. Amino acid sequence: CASSYTSNPHYEQYF.

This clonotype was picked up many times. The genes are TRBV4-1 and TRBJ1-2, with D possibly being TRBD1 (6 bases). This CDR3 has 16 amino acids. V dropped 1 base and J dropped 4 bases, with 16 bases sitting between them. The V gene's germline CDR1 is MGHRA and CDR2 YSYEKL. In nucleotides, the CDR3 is TGCGCCAGCAGCCAAGCCCTAGGACAGAGGGCCTATGGCTACACCTTC. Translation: CASSQALGQRAYGYTF.

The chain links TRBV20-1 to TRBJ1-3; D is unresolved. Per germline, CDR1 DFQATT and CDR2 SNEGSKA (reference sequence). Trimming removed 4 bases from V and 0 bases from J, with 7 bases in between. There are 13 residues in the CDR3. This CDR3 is CSAIFASGNTIYF. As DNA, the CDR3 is TGCAGTGCTATTTTTGCCTCTGGAAACACCATATATTTT.

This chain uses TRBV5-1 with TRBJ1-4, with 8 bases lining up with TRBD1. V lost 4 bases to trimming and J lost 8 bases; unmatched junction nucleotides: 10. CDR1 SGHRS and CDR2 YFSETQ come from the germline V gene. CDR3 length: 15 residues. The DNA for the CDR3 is TGCGCCAGCAGCCTCCACAGGGGGTCAGGAGAAAAACTGTTTTTT. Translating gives CASSLHRGSGEKLFF. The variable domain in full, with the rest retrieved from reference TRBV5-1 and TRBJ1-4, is KAGVTQTPRYLIKTRGQQVTLSCSPISGHRSVSWYQQTPGQGLQFLFEYFSETQRNKGNFPGRFSGRQFSNSRSEMNVSTLELGDSALYLCASSLHRGSGEKLFFGSGTQLSVL.

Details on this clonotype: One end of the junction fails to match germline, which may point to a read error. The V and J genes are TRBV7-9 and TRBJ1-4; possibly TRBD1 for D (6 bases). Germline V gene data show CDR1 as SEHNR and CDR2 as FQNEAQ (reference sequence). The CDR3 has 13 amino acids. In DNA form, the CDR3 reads TGTGCCAGCAGCTCAGGGGCGGAAGAAAAACGGTTTTTT. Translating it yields CASSSGAEEKRFF.

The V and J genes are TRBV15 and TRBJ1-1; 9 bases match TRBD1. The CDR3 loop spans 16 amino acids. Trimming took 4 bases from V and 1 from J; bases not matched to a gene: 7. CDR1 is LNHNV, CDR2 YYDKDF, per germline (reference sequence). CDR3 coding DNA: TGTGCCACCAGCACCGTCCCGGGACAGGGGAACACTGAAGCTTTCTTT. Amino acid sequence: CATSTVPGQGNTEAFF. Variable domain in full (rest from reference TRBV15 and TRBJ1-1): DAMVIQNPRYQVTQFGKPVTLSCSQTLNHNVMYWYQQKSSQAPKLLFHYYDKDFNNEADTPDNFQSRRPNTSFCFLDIRSPGLGDTAMYLCATSTVPGQGNTEAFFGQGTRLTVV.

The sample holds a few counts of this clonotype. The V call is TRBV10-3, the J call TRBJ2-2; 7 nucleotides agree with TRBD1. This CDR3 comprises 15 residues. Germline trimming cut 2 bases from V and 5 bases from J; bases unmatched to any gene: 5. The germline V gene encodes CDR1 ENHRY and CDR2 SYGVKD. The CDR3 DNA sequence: TGTGCCATCAGTGAGAGGGGGCTAGGAACCGGGGAGCTGTTTTTT. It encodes CAISERGLGTGELFF.

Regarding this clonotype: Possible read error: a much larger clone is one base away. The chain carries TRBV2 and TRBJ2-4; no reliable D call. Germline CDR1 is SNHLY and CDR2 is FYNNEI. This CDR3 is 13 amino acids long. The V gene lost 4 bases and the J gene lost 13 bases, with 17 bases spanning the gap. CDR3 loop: CASSVSASYGQYF. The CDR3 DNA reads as TGTGCCAGCAGTGTGTCAGCATCCTACGGGCAGTACTTC.

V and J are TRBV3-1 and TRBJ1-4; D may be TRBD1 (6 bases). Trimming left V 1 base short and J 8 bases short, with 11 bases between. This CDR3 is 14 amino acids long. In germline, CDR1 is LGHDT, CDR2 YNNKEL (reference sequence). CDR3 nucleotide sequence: TGTGCCAGCAGCCAAGGGACAGTTTTAGAAAAACTGTTTTTT. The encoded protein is CASSQGTVLEKLFF.

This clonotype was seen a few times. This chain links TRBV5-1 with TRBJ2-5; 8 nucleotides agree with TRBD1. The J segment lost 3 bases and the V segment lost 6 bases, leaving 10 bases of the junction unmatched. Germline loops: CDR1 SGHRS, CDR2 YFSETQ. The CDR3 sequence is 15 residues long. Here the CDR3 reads CASIRTGGLEETQYF. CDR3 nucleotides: TGCGCCAGCATCAGAACAGGGGGGCTTGAAGAGACCCAGTACTTC.

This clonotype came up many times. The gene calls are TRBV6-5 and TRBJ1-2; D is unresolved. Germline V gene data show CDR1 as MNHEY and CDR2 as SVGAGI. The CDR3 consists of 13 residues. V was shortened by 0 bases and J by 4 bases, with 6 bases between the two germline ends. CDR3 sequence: CASSYSTAYGYTF. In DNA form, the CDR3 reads TGTGCCAGCAGTTACTCGACGGCCTATGGCTACACCTTC.

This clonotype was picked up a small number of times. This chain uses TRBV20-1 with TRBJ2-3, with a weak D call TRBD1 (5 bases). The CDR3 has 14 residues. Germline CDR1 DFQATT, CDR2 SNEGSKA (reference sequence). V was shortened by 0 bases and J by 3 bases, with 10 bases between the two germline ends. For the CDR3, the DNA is TGCAGTGCTAGAGATGGGCAGGGTACAGATACGCAGTATTTT. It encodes CSARDGQGTDTQYF.

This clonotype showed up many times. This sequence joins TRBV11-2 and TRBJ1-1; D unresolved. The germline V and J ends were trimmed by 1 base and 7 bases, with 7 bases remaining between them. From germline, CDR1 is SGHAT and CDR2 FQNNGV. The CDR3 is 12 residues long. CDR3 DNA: TGTGCCAGCAGCTTAGGGGGAGGTGAAGCTTTCTTT. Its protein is CASSLGGGEAFF.

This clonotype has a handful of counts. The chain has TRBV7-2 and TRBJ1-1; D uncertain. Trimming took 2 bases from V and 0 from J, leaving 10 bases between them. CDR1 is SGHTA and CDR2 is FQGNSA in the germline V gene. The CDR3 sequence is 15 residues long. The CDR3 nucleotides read TGTGCCAGCAGCTTAACAATCGGGGTGAACACTGAAGCTTTCTTT. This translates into CASSLTIGVNTEAFF.

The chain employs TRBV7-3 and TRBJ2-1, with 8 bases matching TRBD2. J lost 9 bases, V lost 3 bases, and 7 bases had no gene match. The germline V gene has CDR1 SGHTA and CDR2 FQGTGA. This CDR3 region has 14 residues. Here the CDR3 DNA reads TGTGCCAGCAGCTTCTCCGGGGGGGCGTCTGAGCAGTTCTTC. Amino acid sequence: CASSFSGGASEQFF.

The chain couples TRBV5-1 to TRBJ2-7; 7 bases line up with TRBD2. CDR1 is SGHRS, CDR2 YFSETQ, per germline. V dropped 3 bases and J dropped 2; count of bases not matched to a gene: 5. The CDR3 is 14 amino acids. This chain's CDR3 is CASSWSGGPYEQYF. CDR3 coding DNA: TGCGCCAGCAGCTGGTCGGGGGGACCCTACGAGCAGTACTTC.

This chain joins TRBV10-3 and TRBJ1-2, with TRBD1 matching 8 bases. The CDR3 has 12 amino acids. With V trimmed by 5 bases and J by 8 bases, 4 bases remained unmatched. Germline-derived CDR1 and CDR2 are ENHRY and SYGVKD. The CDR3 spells CAISFGQGGYTF. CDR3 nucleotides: TGTGCCATCAGTTTCGGACAGGGCGGCTACACCTTC.